The clone carrying this T cell receptor beta chain was counted between two and nine times. Its matching antigen is unknown. This record belongs to a study of blood T cells in healthy people across ages. The authors ran a second PCR of roughly 6 to 11 cycles using a sample-barcoded 5' primer and a J-beta primer mix. TCRdb recomputed calls from the 5' RACE reads with MiXCR, one row per CDR3 protein. The profile shows more than 900,000 distinct CDR3 sequences, less than 25% of them singletons. Germline assignment: CDR1 MDHEN and CDR2 SYDVKM. V was clipped by 3 bases and J by 1 base; unmatched bases: 9. The CDR3 is 20 residues long. Whole-study results and caveats: With unsorted PBMCs, a conclusive comparison of naive versus antigen-experienced cells was not possible.

Another study also made use of these data, one on T cells of mothers and their children. That study reports: Every mother supplied over 9 million TCR beta CDR3 reads and every child 2.5 million to 3.5 million.

The sequence was obtained from a girl aged 2-9 years in good health. The genes are TRBV28 and TRBJ2-2; the match to TRBD2 covers 15 bases. The material sequenced was blood. The CDR3 sequence: CASSLFLGLAGGRNTGELFF. CDR3 coding DNA: TGTGCCAGCAGTTTGTTTCTGGGACTAGCGGGAGGACGGAACACCGGGGAGCTGTTTTTT.